The 15 T cell receptor beta chains listed next were all sequenced from one sample in a study of CD8 T cells in Susac syndrome. It was with random hexamers that roughly 0.45 to 1 ug RNA was reverse transcribed. TCRdb re-derived calls from the immunoSEQ multiplex PCR reads in MiXCR, one entry per CDR3 protein. The repertoire holds about 130,000 distinct CDR3 sequences, with more than 75% as singletons. The sequenced sample consisted of CD8+ T cells from PBMCs. The receptors come from a human donor with multiple sclerosis.

This clonotype was counted once. The chain uses TRBV7-9 and TRBJ1-1, with 7 bases lining up with TRBD1. This CDR3 comprises 15 residues. CDR1 is SEHNR, CDR2 FQNEAQ, per germline (reference sequence). V lost 5 bases, J lost 3 bases, and 9 bases stayed unmatched. DNA of the CDR3: TGTGCCAGCAGCCCCTGGGAGGGGGCCCACACTGAAGCTTTCTTT. It encodes CASSPWEGAHTEAFF.

The chain recombines TRBV19 with TRBJ2-1, with 8 bases aligning to TRBD2. There are 13 residues in the CDR3. Trimming removed 1 base from V and 7 bases from J; junction bases left unmatched: 0. Per the germline V gene, CDR1 is LNHDA and CDR2 is SQIVND (reference sequence). CDR3 DNA sequence: TGTGCCAGTAGTATAGCTAGCGGGAATGAGCAGTTCTTC. This codes for CASSIASGNEQFF. Based on the CDR3 plus reference TRBV19 and TRBJ2-1, the full variable domain is DGGITQSPKYLFRKEGQNVTLSCEQNLNHDAMYWYRQDPGQGLRLIYYSQIVNDFQKGDIAEGYSVSREKKESFPLTVTSAQKNPTAFYLCASSIASGNEQFFGPGTRLTVL.

The CDR3 loop reads CASSLANSYEQYF. CDR3 sequence (DNA): TGTGCCAGCAGTTTAGCGAATTCCTACGAGCAGTACTTC. The chain is built from TRBV28 and TRBJ2-7; no definite D call. V was clipped by 2 bases and J by 1 base, with 6 bases between them. The germline V gene encodes CDR1 MDHEN and CDR2 SYDVKM. The CDR3 totals 13 residues.

The chain joins TRBV29-1 to TRBJ1-2, with D hard to call. Germline CDR1 SQVTM, CDR2 ANQGSEA. V shed 4 bases and J shed 0 bases, with 9 bases lying between them. The CDR3 is 13 amino acids. DNA for the CDR3: TGCAGCGTTGCTCCAGCCACTAACTATGGCTACACCTTC. Its protein product is CSVAPATNYGYTF.

This chain connects TRBV19 to TRBJ2-1, with D unclear. The V gene's germline CDR1 is LNHDA and CDR2 SQIVND (reference sequence). CDR3 length equals 14 residues. V lost 3 bases, J lost 6 bases, and 12 bases lay in between. Here the CDR3 DNA reads TGTGCCAGTAGTATCGGTCCCGCGCTCAATGAGCAGTTCTTC. It is translated as CASSIGPALNEQFF. The complete variable domain, with remaining parts taken from reference TRBV19 and TRBJ2-1, reads DGGITQSPKYLFRKEGQNVTLSCEQNLNHDAMYWYRQDPGQGLRLIYYSQIVNDFQKGDIAEGYSVSREKKESFPLTVTSAQKNPTAFYLCASSIGPALNEQFFGPGTRLTVL.

CDR3 amino acids: CASSAWDQHNEQFF. The CDR3 nucleotides read TGTGCCAGCAGCGCGTGGGACCAACACAATGAGCAGTTCTTC. The rearrangement uses TRBV9 and TRBJ2-1; D tentatively fits TRBD1 or TRBD2 (5 bases each). This CDR3 is built from 14 residues. Germline V gene lookup returns CDR1 SGDLS and CDR2 YYNGEE. V dropped 3 bases and J dropped 5 bases, with 12 bases sitting between them. The full variable domain, its missing parts supplied by reference TRBV9 and TRBJ2-1, is DSGVTQTPKHLITATGQRVTLRCSPRSGDLSVYWYQQSLDQGLQFLIQYYNGEERAKGNILERFSAQQFPDLHSELNLSSLELGDSALYFCASSAWDQHNEQFFGPGTRLTVL.

V is TRBV6-4 and J is TRBJ2-2, with a weak D call TRBD1 (6 bases). V lost 9 bases, J lost 7 bases, and 21 bases lay in between. The V gene's germline CDR1 is MRHNA and CDR2 SNTAGT. The CDR3 totals 15 residues. The CDR3 sequence: CARGQGSRLVGELFF. CDR3 sequence (DNA): TGTGCCAGGGGGCAGGGGTCGAGATTAGTCGGGGAGCTGTTTTTT.

This chain uses TRBV19 with TRBJ1-1; D not certain. In germline, CDR1 is LNHDA, CDR2 SQIVND (reference sequence). The V gene lost 3 bases and the J gene lost 0 bases, with 8 bases spanning the gap. This CDR3 spans 14 amino acids. CDR3 sequence reads: CASSILGLNTEAFF. Here the CDR3 DNA reads TGTGCCAGTAGTATTTTGGGCCTGAACACTGAAGCTTTCTTT.

The rearrangement joins TRBV25-1 to TRBJ1-1; no reliable D call. Germline assignment: CDR1 MGHDK and CDR2 SYGVNS. V dropped 2 bases and J dropped 0 bases, with 10 bases sitting between them. CDR3 size: 15 residues. CDR3 sequence: CASSEGRVMNTEAFF. For the CDR3, the DNA is TGTGCCAGCAGTGAAGGTAGAGTCATGAACACTGAAGCTTTCTTT.

J is TRBJ2-1 and V is TRBV9; D unresolved. The CDR3 is 15 residues long. Germline assignment: CDR1 SGDLS and CDR2 YYNGEE. With 1 base removed from V and 0 bases from J, the gap between germline ends came to 8 bases. The CDR3 region is CASSVSASSYNEQFF. Written as DNA, the CDR3 is TGTGCCAGCAGCGTAAGCGCGAGCTCCTACAATGAGCAGTTCTTC.

The chain recombines TRBV7-2 with TRBJ1-5; D uncertain. Germline CDR1 is SGHTA and CDR2 is FQGNSA. The CDR3 has 15 amino acids. V lost 1 base, J lost 0 bases, and 7 bases lay in between. CDR3 amino acids: CASSLVHTSNQPQHF. The CDR3 coding sequence is TGTGCCAGCAGCTTAGTGCATACTAGCAATCAGCCCCAGCATTTT.

This chain connects TRBV29-1 to TRBJ2-3, with 7 bases matching TRBD2. Per germline, CDR1 SQVTM and CDR2 ANQGSEA. The CDR3 extends over 14 amino acids. The DNA of the CDR3 is TGCAGTCATGGGGAGGGGCATTATACAGATACGCAGTATTTT. It specifies CSHGEGHYTDTQYF.

This chain links TRBV14 with TRBJ2-7; maybe TRBD1 (5 bases). Trimming shortened V by 1 base and J by 2 bases, and 15 bases separated the two germline ends. This CDR3 comprises 16 residues. Germline V CDR1 and CDR2: SGHDN, FVKESK. The CDR3 DNA sequence: TGTGCCAGCAGCCAAGTGGGCAAGGGGCCAACCTACGAGCAGTACTTC. This codes for CASSQVGKGPTYEQYF.

This clonotype occurred once. The chain combines TRBV19 with TRBJ1-5, with D possibly matching TRBD1 (6 bases). This CDR3 contains 14 residues. V was pared by 5 bases and J by 6 bases, with 14 bases between. CDR1 and CDR2 from the germline V gene are LNHDA and SQIVND (reference sequence). The CDR3 loop reads CASSPVGAGQPQHF. DNA for the CDR3: TGTGCCAGTAGTCCCGTGGGGGCCGGTCAGCCCCAGCATTTT. The whole variable domain, remainder taken from reference TRBV19 and TRBJ1-5, is DGGITQSPKYLFRKEGQNVTLSCEQNLNHDAMYWYRQDPGQGLRLIYYSQIVNDFQKGDIAEGYSVSREKKESFPLTVTSAQKNPTAFYLCASSPVGAGQPQHFGDGTRLSIL.

The chain uses TRBV7-9 and TRBJ2-1; D may be TRBD2 (6 bases). Trimming stripped 3 bases from V and 7 bases from J, with 10 bases between. Germline-derived CDR1 and CDR2 are SEHNR and FQNEAQ (reference sequence). The CDR3 spans 13 residues. DNA for the CDR3: TGTGCCAGCAGCTTTGTTGGGAGGAATGAGCAGTTCTTC. It specifies CASSFVGRNEQFF.